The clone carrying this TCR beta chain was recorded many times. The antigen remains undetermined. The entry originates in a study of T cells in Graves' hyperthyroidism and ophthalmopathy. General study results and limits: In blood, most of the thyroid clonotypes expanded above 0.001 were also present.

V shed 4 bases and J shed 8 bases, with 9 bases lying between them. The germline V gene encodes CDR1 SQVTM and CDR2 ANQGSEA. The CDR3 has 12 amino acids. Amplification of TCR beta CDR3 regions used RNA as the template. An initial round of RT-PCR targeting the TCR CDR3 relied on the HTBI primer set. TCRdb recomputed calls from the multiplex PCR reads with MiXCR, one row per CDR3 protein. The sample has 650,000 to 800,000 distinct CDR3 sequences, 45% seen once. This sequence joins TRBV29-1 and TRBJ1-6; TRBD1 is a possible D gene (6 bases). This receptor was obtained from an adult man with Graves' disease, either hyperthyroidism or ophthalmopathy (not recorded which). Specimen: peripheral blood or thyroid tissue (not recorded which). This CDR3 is CSVVSGDSPLHF. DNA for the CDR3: TGCAGCGTTGTGTCAGGGGATTCACCCCTCCACTTT.